A single sample is the source of the 14 T cell receptor beta chains below, sequenced in a study of shared clonotypes between healthy human individuals. Positively selected for CCR7, the CD45RO-negative cells used as naive CD8 cells excluded terminally differentiated effector memory CD45RA+ cells. Sequencing was performed with immunoSEQ multiplex PCR; in TCRdb, only in-frame clones are kept and a portion is missing. The sample carries around 2,100,000 clones, 85% to 95% recorded once. The sample comprised naive CD8+ T cells sorted from blood. All receptors derive from a man aged 18 to 30 in good health.

This clone was observed a single time. The chain has TRBV19 and TRBJ2-7, with D perhaps TRBD1 or TRBD2 (5 bases each). Trimming took 0 bases from V and 0 from J, leaving 9 bases between them. Germline V gives CDR1 LNHDA, CDR2 SQIVND (reference sequence). The CDR3 runs 15 residues. The CDR3 spells CASSIDPGSSYEQYF. The CDR3 coding sequence is TGTGCCAGTAGTATAGACCCAGGGAGCTCCTACGAGCAGTACTTC.

The rearrangement links TRBV10-3 to TRBJ2-5; D uncertain. The CDR3 is made up of 13 amino acids. From germline, CDR1 is ENHRY and CDR2 SYGVKD. V gave up 1 base and J gave up 4 bases, with 7 bases separating them. Here the CDR3 DNA reads TGTGCCATCAGTGAGTTCCAAGGAGAGACCCAGTACTTC. Protein: CAISEFQGETQYF.

The V call is TRBV19, the J call TRBJ2-7; 8 nucleotides agree with TRBD2. This CDR3 region has 12 residues. CDR1 and CDR2 (germline): LNHDA, SQIVND (reference sequence). V shed 9 bases, J shed 4 bases, and the junction held 5 bases outside the gene matches. The DNA of the CDR3 is TGTGCCAGCCGGGGGGGGTCGTACGAGCAGTACTTC. It translates to CASRGGSYEQYF. The entire variable domain, with the rest obtained from reference TRBV19 and TRBJ2-7, is as follows: DGGITQSPKYLFRKEGQNVTLSCEQNLNHDAMYWYRQDPGQGLRLIYYSQIVNDFQKGDIAEGYSVSREKKESFPLTVTSAQKNPTAFYLCASRGGSYEQYFGPGTRLTVT.

J is TRBJ1-1 and V is TRBV29-1; 8 bases line up with TRBD1. This CDR3 is built from 14 residues. V lost 5 bases to trimming and J lost 3 bases; unmatched junction nucleotides: 8. Per the germline V gene, CDR1 is SQVTM and CDR2 is ANQGSEA. Written as DNA, the CDR3 is TGCAGCGTTACTCTAGGACAGGGCGACACTGAAGCTTTCTTT. Amino acid sequence: CSVTLGQGDTEAFF.

The chain couples TRBV28 to TRBJ2-5; 13 nucleotides line up with TRBD2. The CDR3 totals 16 residues. Germline assignment: CDR1 MDHEN and CDR2 SYDVKM. V trimming: 5 bases; J trimming: 5 bases; junction bases outside the gene matches: 8. CDR3 in DNA: TGTGCCAGCAGTGTAACTAGCGGGGGGGATAGTGAGACCCAGTACTTC. As protein: CASSVTSGGDSETQYF.

This sequence joins TRBV6-6 and TRBJ1-4; TRBD1 agrees at 7 bases. V was clipped by 6 bases and J by 3 bases; unmatched bases: 4. Germline assignment: CDR1 MNHNY and CDR2 SVGAGI (reference sequence). The CDR3 has 14 amino acids. The CDR3 sequence: CASSRDRANEKLFF. CDR3 DNA: TGTGCCAGCAGCCGGGACAGAGCTAATGAAAAACTGTTTTTT.

This chain uses TRBV6-5 with TRBJ2-7; a weak D match, TRBD1 (5 bases). This CDR3 comprises 14 residues. The germline CDR1 and CDR2 sequences are MNHEY and SVGAGI. V lost 2 bases and J lost 3, with 11 bases in between. The DNA for the CDR3 is TGTGCCAGCAGTTACGCCGCAGACAGCTACGAGCAGTACTTC. It yields the protein CASSYAADSYEQYF.

This chain uses TRBV19 with TRBJ1-2; TRBD1 matches at 7 bases. CDR3 length equals 13 residues. Germline CDR1 and CDR2: LNHDA and SQIVND (reference sequence). The J segment lost 6 bases and the V segment lost 4 bases, leaving 5 bases of the junction unmatched. In nucleotides, the CDR3 is TGTGCCAGTAGTACCGGACAGGTAAATGGCTACACCTTC. Protein product: CASSTGQVNGYTF.

For this clone: Other nucleotide sequences from this sample produce the same CDR3. This rearrangement joins TRBV27 to TRBJ2-7; 11 nucleotides match TRBD2. Germline CDR1 is MNHEY and CDR2 is SMNVEV (reference sequence). The J segment lost 4 bases and the V segment lost 2 bases, leaving 4 bases of the junction unmatched. The CDR3 is made up of 15 amino acids. In nucleotides, the CDR3 is TGTGCCAGCAGTTTACGAGGACTAGCGGGTTACGAGCAGTACTTC. Encoded protein: CASSLRGLAGYEQYF.

This chain links TRBV15 with TRBJ1-5; D may be TRBD1 (6 bases). The CDR3 contains 14 residues. Trimming cost V 5 bases and J 1 base, with 9 bases left between them. Per germline, CDR1 LNHNV and CDR2 YYDKDF (reference sequence). The CDR3 DNA sequence: TGTGCCACCAGCCTTCAGGGGAGCAATCAGCCCCAGCATTTT. This translates into CATSLQGSNQPQHF.

CDR3: CASSEGGDSAYEQYF. CDR3 in DNA: TGTGCCAGCAGTGAAGGAGGCGACAGCGCCTACGAGCAGTACTTC. The chain couples TRBV6-1 to TRBJ2-7, with D perhaps matching TRBD1 (5 bases). The V and J ends lost 1 base and 2 bases respectively, with 12 bases between them. Germline V gene lookup returns CDR1 MNHNS and CDR2 SASEGT. There are 15 residues in the CDR3.

J is TRBJ2-7 and V is TRBV6-6; TRBD2 is a possible D gene (5 bases). Germline values: CDR1 MNHNY, CDR2 SVGAGI (reference sequence). This CDR3 is 15 amino acids long. Trimming pared 6 bases from V and 7 bases from J, leaving 22 bases between. CDR3 coding DNA: TGTGCCAGCAGACCCCCGGACGGTCGGGGTGAGGAGCAGTACTTC. Protein sequence: CASRPPDGRGEEQYF.

Note on this clone: Other DNA sequences in the sample encode the same CDR3. This rearrangement joins TRBV7-9 to TRBJ1-3, with D unclear. The germline V and J ends were trimmed by 4 bases and 4 bases, with 11 bases remaining between them. The CDR3 sequence is 14 residues long. In germline, CDR1 is SEHNR, CDR2 FQNEAQ (reference sequence). CDR3 in amino acids: CASSSIRGGNTIYF. The CDR3, as DNA: TGTGCCAGCAGCTCGATTAGAGGGGGAAACACCATATATTTT.

The CDR3 sequence: CAGRASSYNEQFF. The CDR3 DNA is TGTGCCGGACGGGCGAGCTCCTACAATGAGCAGTTCTTC. The chain uses TRBV5-4 and TRBJ2-1; D unresolved. CDR1 and CDR2 (germline): SGHNT, YYREEE (reference sequence). The germline V and J ends were trimmed by 10 bases and 0 bases, with 11 bases remaining between them. The CDR3 extends over 13 amino acids. Using reference TRBV5-4 and TRBJ2-1 for the parts outside the CDR3, the full variable domain is ETGVTQSPTHLIKTRGQQVTLRCSSQSGHNTVSWYQQALGQGPQFIFQYYREEENGRGNFPPRFSGLQFPNYSSELNVNALELDDSALYLCAGRASSYNEQFFGPGTRLTVL.